This entry lists 14 T cell receptor beta chains sequenced from one sample in a study of blood T cell repertoires in COVID-19. Produced via immunoSEQ multiplex PCR; TCRdb's table is partial and in-frame only. The table lists about 81,000 clones, 90% to 95% of them singletons. What was sequenced was peripheral blood. The receptors were gathered from a human donor with active COVID-19. The donor label of this sample is uncertain.

The V call is TRBV6-4, the J call TRBJ1-1; tentative D call: TRBD1 (5 bases). Per germline, CDR1 MRHNA and CDR2 SNTAGT. The CDR3 runs to 18 residues. V was cut by 10 bases and J by 6 bases, with 33 bases left in between. The CDR3 loop is CAISGRPPLRQGEAEAFF. The CDR3 DNA is TGTGCCATCTCGGGCCGCCCCCCGTTGCGGCAGGGTGAGGCTGAAGCTTTCTTT.

V is TRBV4-2 and J is TRBJ1-3; tentative D call: TRBD1 (5 bases). CDR3 length equals 18 residues. With 6 bases removed from V and 4 bases from J, the gap between germline ends came to 25 bases. Looked up from germline, CDR1 is LGHNA and CDR2 is YNFKEQ. The CDR3 spells CASSPRGRDGFGGNTIYF. CDR3 DNA: TGTGCCAGCAGTCCCCGAGGCAGGGATGGTTTTGGGGGAAACACCATATATTTT.

The chain uses TRBV19 and TRBJ2-3; maybe TRBD1 (5 bases). Germline CDR1 LNHDA, CDR2 SQIVND (reference sequence). Trimming took off 6 bases at V and 2 bases at J, with 12 bases between the two ends. The CDR3 is made up of 14 amino acids. The CDR3 sequence is CASRATAVTDTQYF. CDR3 nucleotides: TGTGCCAGTAGGGCGACAGCAGTCACAGATACGCAGTATTTT.

The rearrangement joins TRBV19 to TRBJ2-2; 9 nucleotides align to TRBD2. Looked up from germline, CDR1 is LNHDA and CDR2 is SQIVND (reference sequence). The CDR3 length is 17 residues. Unmatched junction bases numbered 17, after V lost 9 bases and J lost 6 bases. CDR3 sequence: CASQQPRTSELAGELFF. The CDR3 coding sequence is TGTGCCAGCCAGCAACCCAGGACTAGCGAGTTAGCCGGGGAGCTGTTTTTT.

This clone was observed a handful of times. This rearrangement joins TRBV19 to TRBJ1-4; 8 bases match TRBD1. The germline V gene encodes CDR1 LNHDA and CDR2 SQIVND (reference sequence). V trimming: 2 bases; J trimming: 8 bases; junction bases outside the gene matches: 7. The CDR3 length is 15 residues. In DNA, the CDR3 is TGTGCCAGTAGTATAACGGGCAGGGGGCCGGAAAAACTGTTTTTT. Translation gives CASSITGRGPEKLFF.

The chain has TRBV6-5 and TRBJ2-1; 9 bases line up with TRBD1. The junction had 4 bases not matched to a gene; V was cut back by 6 bases and J by 4 bases. This CDR3 contains 14 residues. Germline values: CDR1 MNHEY, CDR2 SVGAGI. For the CDR3, the DNA is TGTGCCAGCAGGGGGACAGGGATGTACAATGAGCAGTTCTTC. Protein product: CASRGTGMYNEQFF.

The gene calls are TRBV11-3 and TRBJ2-1; 7 bases fit TRBD2. In germline, CDR1 is SGHNT, CDR2 YENEEA. There are 13 residues in the CDR3. V trimming: 4 bases; J trimming: 9 bases; junction bases outside the gene matches: 6. The CDR3 DNA follows: TGTGCCAGCAGCTCAGGGAGGGCCCGTGAGCAGTTCTTC. This sequence encodes CASSSGRAREQFF. The full variable domain, its missing parts supplied by reference TRBV11-3 and TRBJ2-1, is EAGVVQSPRYKIIEKKQPVAFWCNPISGHNTLYWYLQNLGQGPELLIRYENEEAVDDSQLPKDRFSAERLKGVDSTLKIQPAELGDSAVYLCASSSGRAREQFFGPGTRLTVL.

This rearrangement joins TRBV6-5 to TRBJ2-1, with 8 bases aligning to TRBD1. The CDR3 has 14 amino acids. Trimming at V came to 2 bases and at J to 7 bases, leaving 4 bases not matched to a gene. Germline V lookup: CDR1 MNHEY, CDR2 SVGAGI. The CDR3 region has the DNA TGTGCCAGCAGTTACCGGCAGGGGGCGAATGAGCAGTTCTTC. This codes for CASSYRQGANEQFF.

This chain joins TRBV7-9 and TRBJ2-1; a weak D match, TRBD1 (6 bases). Germline CDR1 SEHNR, CDR2 FQNEAQ (reference sequence). Deletions cut 7 bases from V and 1 base from J, with 17 bases between. The CDR3 runs to 16 residues. The CDR3 reads CASKPTSGASYNEQFF. The CDR3 nucleotides are TGTGCCAGCAAACCAACCTCAGGGGCGTCCTACAATGAGCAGTTCTTC.

The CDR3 nucleotides are TGTGCCAGCACAAACAGGGTAAACACCGGGGAGCTGTTTTTT. Its protein product is CASTNRVNTGELFF. The J gene is TRBJ2-2, the V gene TRBV6-5; the D gene is possibly TRBD1 (6 bases). The CDR3 length is 14 residues. V lost 7 bases and J 2 bases, leaving 11 bases between the germline ends. Germline CDR1 MNHEY, CDR2 SVGAGI.

CDR3 nucleotide sequence: TGTGCCAGCAATATGGGGGGGAGCACAGATACGCAGTATTTT. It encodes CASNMGGSTDTQYF. This chain joins TRBV2 and TRBJ2-3, with TRBD2 identical over 7 bases. The CDR3 covers 14 residues. The J segment lost 0 bases and the V segment lost 7 bases, leaving 4 bases of the junction unmatched. Germline CDR1 SNHLY, CDR2 FYNNEI.

J is TRBJ2-1 and V is TRBV7-9; D possibly corresponds to TRBD2 (5 bases). CDR1 is SEHNR and CDR2 is FQNEAQ in the germline V gene (reference sequence). The CDR3 is made up of 13 amino acids. V lost 9 bases and J 7 bases, leaving 16 bases between the germline ends. CDR3 in amino acids: CARGSGQGNEQFF. The CDR3 DNA reads as TGTGCCAGGGGGAGTGGGCAAGGTAATGAGCAGTTCTTC. Combining the CDR3 with reference TRBV7-9 and TRBJ2-1 gives the whole variable domain DTGVSQNPRHKITKRGQNVTFRCDPISEHNRLYWYRQTLGQGPEFLTYFQNEAQLEKSRLLSDRFSAERPKGSFSTLEIQRTEQGDSAMYLCARGSGQGNEQFFGPGTRLTVL.

The J gene is TRBJ2-7, the V gene TRBV7-2; D uncertain. The CDR3 is 13 residues long. The germline V gene encodes CDR1 SGHTA and CDR2 FQGNSA. Trimming shortened V by 0 bases and J by 4 bases, and 7 bases separated the two germline ends. CDR3: CASSLASVYEQYF. CDR3 nucleotide sequence: TGTGCCAGCAGCTTAGCGTCCGTATACGAGCAGTACTTC.

The chain employs TRBV29-1 and TRBJ1-2, with a weak D call TRBD1 (6 bases). The CDR3 covers 13 residues. Germline V gives CDR1 SQVTM, CDR2 ANQGSEA. V was pared by 8 bases and J by 5 bases, with 18 bases between. Here the CDR3 reads CSSDGGGGYGYTF. Here the CDR3 DNA reads TGCAGCTCTGATGGCGGGGGCGGATATGGCTACACCTTC. Filled out from reference TRBV29-1 and TRBJ1-2, the complete variable domain reads SAVISQKPSRDICQRGTSLTIQCQVDSQVTMMFWYRQQPGQSLTLIATANQGSEATYESGFVIDKFPISRPNLTFSTLTVSNMSPEDSSIYLCSSDGGGGYGYTFGSGTRLTVV.